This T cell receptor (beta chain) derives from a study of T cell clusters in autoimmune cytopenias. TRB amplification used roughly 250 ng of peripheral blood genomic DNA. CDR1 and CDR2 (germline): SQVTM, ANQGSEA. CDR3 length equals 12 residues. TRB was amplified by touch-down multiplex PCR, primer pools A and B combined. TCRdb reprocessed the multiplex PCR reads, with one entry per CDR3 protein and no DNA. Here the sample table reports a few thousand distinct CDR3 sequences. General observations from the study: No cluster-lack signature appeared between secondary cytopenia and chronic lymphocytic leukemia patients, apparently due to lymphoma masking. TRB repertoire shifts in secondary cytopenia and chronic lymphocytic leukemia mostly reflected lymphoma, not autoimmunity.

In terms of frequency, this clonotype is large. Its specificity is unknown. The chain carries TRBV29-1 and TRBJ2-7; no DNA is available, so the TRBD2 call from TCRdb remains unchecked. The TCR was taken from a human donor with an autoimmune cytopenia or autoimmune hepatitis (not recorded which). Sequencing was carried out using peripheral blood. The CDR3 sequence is CSETSASYEQYF.